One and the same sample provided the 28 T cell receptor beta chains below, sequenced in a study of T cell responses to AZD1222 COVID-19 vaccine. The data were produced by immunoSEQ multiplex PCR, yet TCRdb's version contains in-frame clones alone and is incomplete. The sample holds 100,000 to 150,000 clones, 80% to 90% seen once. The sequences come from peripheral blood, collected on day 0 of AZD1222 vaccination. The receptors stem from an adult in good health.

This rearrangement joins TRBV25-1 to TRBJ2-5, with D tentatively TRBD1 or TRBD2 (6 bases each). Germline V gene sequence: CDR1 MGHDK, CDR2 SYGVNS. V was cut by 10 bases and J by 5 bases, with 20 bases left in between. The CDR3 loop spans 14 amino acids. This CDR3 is CAIARGGIGETQYF. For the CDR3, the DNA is TGTGCCATCGCGAGAGGGGGGATTGGTGAGACCCAGTACTTC.

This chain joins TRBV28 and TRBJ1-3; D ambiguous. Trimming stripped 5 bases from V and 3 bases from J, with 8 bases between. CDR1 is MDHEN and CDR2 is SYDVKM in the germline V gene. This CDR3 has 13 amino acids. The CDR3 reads CASSPKLGNTIYF. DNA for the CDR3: TGTGCCAGCAGTCCCAAGCTTGGAAACACCATATATTTT.

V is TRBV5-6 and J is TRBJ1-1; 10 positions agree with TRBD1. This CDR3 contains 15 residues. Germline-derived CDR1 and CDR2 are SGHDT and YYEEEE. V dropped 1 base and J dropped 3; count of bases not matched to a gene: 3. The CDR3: CASSLWGQGYTEAFF. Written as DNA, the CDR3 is TGTGCCAGCAGCTTGTGGGGACAGGGGTACACTGAAGCTTTCTTT.

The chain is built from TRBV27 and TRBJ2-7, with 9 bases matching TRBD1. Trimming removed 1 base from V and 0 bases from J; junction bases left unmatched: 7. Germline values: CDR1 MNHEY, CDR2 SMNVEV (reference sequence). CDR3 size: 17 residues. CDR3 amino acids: CASSLLPTGGASYEQYF. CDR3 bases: TGTGCCAGCAGTTTATTGCCGACAGGGGGTGCCTCCTACGAGCAGTACTTC.

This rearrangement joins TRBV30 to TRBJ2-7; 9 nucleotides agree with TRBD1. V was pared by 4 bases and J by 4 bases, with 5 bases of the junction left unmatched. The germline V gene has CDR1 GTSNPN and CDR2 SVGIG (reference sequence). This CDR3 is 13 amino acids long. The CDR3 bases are TGTGCCTGGAAGAACAGGGGGCTTTACGAGCAGTACTTC. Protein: CAWKNRGLYEQYF.

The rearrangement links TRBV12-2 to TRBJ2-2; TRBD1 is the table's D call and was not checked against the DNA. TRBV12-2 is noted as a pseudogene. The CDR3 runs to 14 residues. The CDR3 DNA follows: TGTGCAAGTCGCTACCTAAGGGGCACCGGGGAGCTGTTTTTT. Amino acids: CASRYLRGTGELFF.

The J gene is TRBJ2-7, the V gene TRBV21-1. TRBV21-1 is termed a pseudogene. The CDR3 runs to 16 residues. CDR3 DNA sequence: TGTGCCAGCAGCCTCCGAGGACGTACCGTCTCCTACGAGCAGTACTTC. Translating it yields CASSLRGRTVSYEQYF.

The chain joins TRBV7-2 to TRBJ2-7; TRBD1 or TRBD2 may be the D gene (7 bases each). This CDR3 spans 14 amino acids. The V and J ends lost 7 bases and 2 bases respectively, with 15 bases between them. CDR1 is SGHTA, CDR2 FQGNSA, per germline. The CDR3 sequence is CASTQGGVAYEQYF. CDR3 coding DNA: TGTGCCAGCACCCAGGGGGGGGTAGCCTACGAGCAGTACTTC.

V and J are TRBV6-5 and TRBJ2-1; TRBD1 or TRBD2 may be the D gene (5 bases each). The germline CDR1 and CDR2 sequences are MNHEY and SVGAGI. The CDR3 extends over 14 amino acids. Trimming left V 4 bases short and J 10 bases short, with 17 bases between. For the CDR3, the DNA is TGTGCCAGCAGTTCCACCTCCCGGGGCGGGGAGCAGTTCTTC. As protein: CASSSTSRGGEQFF.

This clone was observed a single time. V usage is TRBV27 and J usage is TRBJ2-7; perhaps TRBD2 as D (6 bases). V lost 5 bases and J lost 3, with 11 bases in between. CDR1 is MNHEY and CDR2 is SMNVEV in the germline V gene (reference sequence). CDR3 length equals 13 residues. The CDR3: CASSRTEGYEQYF. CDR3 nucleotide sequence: TGTGCCAGCAGTAGGACGGAGGGCTACGAGCAGTACTTC.

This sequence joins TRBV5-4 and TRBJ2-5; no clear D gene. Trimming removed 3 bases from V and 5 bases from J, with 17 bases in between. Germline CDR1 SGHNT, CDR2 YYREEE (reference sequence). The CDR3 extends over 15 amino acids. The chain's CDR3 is CASSSTPQGTETQYF. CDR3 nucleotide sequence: TGTGCCAGCAGCTCTACACCGCAAGGTACTGAGACCCAGTACTTC.

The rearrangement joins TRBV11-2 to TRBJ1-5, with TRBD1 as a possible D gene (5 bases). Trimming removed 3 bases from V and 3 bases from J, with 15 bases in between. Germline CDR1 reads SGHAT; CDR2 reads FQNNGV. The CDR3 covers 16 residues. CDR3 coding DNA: TGTGCCAGCAGCTTGATAGCGGGGCCACTCAATCAGCCCCAGCATTTT. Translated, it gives CASSLIAGPLNQPQHF.

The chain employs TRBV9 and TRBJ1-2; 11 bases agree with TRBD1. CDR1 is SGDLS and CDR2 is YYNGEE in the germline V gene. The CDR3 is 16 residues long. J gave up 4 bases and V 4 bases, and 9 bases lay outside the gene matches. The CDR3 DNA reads TGTGCCAGCAGCCCCCGGACAGGGGGCTCTTCCTATGGCTACACCTTC. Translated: CASSPRTGGSSYGYTF.

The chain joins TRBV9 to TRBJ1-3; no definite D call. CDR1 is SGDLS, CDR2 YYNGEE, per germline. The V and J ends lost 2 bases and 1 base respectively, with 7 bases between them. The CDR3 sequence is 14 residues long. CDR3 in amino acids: CASSVQDSGNTIYF. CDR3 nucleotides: TGTGCCAGCAGCGTTCAAGATTCTGGAAACACCATATATTTT.

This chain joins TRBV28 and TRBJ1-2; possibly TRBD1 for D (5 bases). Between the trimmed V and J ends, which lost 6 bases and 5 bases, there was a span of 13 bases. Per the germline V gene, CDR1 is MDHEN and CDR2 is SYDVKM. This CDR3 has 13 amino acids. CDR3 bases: TGTGCCAGCAGGGGCGACAGCCAGTATGGCTACACCTTC. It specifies CASRGDSQYGYTF.

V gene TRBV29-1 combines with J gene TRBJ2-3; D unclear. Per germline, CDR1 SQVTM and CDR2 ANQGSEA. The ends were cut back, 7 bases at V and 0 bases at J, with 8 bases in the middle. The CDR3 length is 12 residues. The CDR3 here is CSAEGSTDTQYF. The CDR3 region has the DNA TGCAGCGCCGAAGGTAGCACAGATACGCAGTATTTT.

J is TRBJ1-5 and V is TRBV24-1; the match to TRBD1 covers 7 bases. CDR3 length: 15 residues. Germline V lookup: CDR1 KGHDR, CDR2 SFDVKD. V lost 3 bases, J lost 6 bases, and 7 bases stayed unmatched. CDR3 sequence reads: CATSDPRGQGQPQHF. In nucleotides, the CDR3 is TGTGCCACCAGTGATCCTAGGGGGCAGGGTCAGCCCCAGCATTTT.

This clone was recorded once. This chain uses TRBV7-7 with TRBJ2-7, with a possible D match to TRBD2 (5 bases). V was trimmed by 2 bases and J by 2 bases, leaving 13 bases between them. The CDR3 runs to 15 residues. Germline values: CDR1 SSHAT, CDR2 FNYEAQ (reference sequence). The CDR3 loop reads CASSLRADATYEQYF. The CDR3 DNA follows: TGTGCCAGCAGCTTAAGAGCGGACGCAACCTACGAGCAGTACTTC.

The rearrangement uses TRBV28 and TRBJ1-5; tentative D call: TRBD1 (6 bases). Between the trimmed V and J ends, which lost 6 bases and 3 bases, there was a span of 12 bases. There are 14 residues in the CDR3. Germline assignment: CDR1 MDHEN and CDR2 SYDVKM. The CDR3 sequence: CASRPTGYNQPQHF. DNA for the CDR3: TGTGCCAGCAGGCCTACAGGGTACAATCAGCCCCAGCATTTT.

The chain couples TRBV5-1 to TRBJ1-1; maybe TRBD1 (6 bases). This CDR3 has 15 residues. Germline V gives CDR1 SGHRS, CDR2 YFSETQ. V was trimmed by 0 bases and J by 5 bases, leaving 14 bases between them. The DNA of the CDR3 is TGCGCCAGCAGCTTGGATCAGGGGAGAGAAACTGAAGCTTTCTTT. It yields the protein CASSLDQGRETEAFF.

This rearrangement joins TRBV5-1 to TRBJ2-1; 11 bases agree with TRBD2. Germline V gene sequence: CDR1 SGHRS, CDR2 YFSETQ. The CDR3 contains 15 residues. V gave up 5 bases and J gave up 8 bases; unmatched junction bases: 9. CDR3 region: CASRRLAGRSDEQFF. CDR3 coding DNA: TGCGCCAGCAGGAGACTAGCGGGGAGGAGCGATGAGCAGTTCTTC.

The CDR3 reads CASSFTRTANSPLHF. The CDR3 bases are TGTGCCAGCAGCTTCACTCGGACGGCGAATTCACCCCTCCACTTT. The V and J genes are TRBV5-8 and TRBJ1-6, with no clear D. CDR1 and CDR2 from the germline V gene are SGHTS and YDEGEE. This CDR3 comprises 15 residues. The V end lost 2 bases, the J end lost 7 bases, and 13 bases lay between the germline ends.

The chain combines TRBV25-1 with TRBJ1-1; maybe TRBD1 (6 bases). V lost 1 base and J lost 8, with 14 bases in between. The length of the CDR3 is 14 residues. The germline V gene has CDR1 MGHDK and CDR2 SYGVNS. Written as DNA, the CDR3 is TGTGCCAGCAGTGAATCCGGACAGCCCAAGGAAGCTTTCTTT. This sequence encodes CASSESGQPKEAFF.

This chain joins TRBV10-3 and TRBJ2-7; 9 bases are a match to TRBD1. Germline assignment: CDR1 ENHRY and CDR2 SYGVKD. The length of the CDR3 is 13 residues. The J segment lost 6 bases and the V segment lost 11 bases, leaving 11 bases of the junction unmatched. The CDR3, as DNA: TGTGCCGCTTCCGGGACAGGGATTTCCGAGCAGTACTTC. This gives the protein CAASGTGISEQYF.

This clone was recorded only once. CDR3 nucleotides: TGTGCCAGCAGCTTTAAGGTTCGGGAGACCCAGTACTTC. As protein: CASSFKVRETQYF. The chain is built from TRBV7-6 and TRBJ2-5; no reliable D call. Germline CDR1 is SGHVS and CDR2 is FNYEAQ. Trimming stripped 3 bases from V and 5 bases from J, with 10 bases between. The CDR3 spans 13 residues.

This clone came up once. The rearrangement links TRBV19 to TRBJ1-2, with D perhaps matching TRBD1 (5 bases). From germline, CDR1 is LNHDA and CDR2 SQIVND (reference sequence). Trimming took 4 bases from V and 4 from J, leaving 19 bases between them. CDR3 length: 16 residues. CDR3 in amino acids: CASSTAQDTILYGYTF. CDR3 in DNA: TGTGCCAGTAGTACCGCCCAGGACACGATCCTCTATGGCTACACCTTC.

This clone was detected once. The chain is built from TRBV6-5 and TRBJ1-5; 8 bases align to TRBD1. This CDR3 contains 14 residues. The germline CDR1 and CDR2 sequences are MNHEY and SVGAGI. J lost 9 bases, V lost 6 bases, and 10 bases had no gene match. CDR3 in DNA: TGTGCCAGCAGCTACAGGGGGGCGGACCGGCCCCAGCATTTT. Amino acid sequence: CASSYRGADRPQHF.

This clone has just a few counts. In nucleotides, the CDR3 is TGTGCCAGCAGTGTTCTATCAGGGGGCACCGGGGAGCTGTTTTTT. Protein sequence: CASSVLSGGTGELFF. This chain connects TRBV2 to TRBJ2-2; TRBD1 matches at 7 bases. There are 15 residues in the CDR3. V trimming: 4 bases; J trimming: 4 bases; junction bases outside the gene matches: 6. Germline CDR1 reads SNHLY; CDR2 reads FYNNEI. Full variable domain (remainder filled in from reference TRBV2 and TRBJ2-2): EPEVTQTPSHQVTQMGQEVILRCVPISNHLYFYWYRQILGQKVEFLVSFYNNEISEKSEIFDDQFSVERPDGSNFTLKIRSTKLEDSAMYFCASSVLSGGTGELFFGEGSRLTVL.